Below are 11 T cell receptor beta chains sequenced from a single sample in a study of blood T cell repertoires in COVID-19. Clones were read by immunoSEQ multiplex PCR, and TCRdb kept only the in-frame ones, dropping some. The sample holds under 200,000 clones; 70% to 90% are singletons and the top ten take 7.5% to 10%. Sequencing input: peripheral blood. The receptors derive from an elderly woman with acute or convalescent COVID-19.

J is TRBJ2-1 and V is TRBV6-1; 10 bases line up with TRBD1. Per germline, CDR1 MNHNS and CDR2 SASEGT. CDR3 length equals 16 residues. J lost 7 bases, V lost 4 bases, and 10 bases had no gene match. The CDR3 sequence is CASSVLGGTGANEQFF. CDR3 bases: TGTGCCAGCAGTGTCTTAGGGGGGACAGGGGCAAATGAGCAGTTCTTC.

The rearrangement links TRBV7-9 to TRBJ2-1; 7 bases are shared with TRBD2. Looked up from germline, CDR1 is SEHNR and CDR2 is FQNEAQ (reference sequence). V was clipped by 10 bases and J by 5 bases; unmatched bases: 14. The CDR3 length is 15 residues. The DNA for the CDR3 is TGTGCCACCCATGAACTATCCGGGACTAACAATGAGCAGTTCTTC. Amino acid sequence: CATHELSGTNNEQFF.

The chain carries TRBV11-2 and TRBJ2-7; D ambiguous. Germline values: CDR1 SGHAT, CDR2 FQNNGV. V was cut by 4 bases and J by 1 base, with 8 bases left in between. The CDR3 sequence is 13 residues long. CDR3 sequence (DNA): TGTGCCAGCAGCTACTCAGGTTCCTACGAGCAGTACTTC. Encoded protein: CASSYSGSYEQYF.

The chain recombines TRBV7-8 with TRBJ1-3; TRBD1 matches 10 bases. The germline gives CDR1 SGHVS, CDR2 FQNEAQ. The CDR3 is made up of 19 amino acids. V shed 4 bases and J 0 bases; nucleotides not matched to a gene: 12. CDR3 bases: TGTGCCAGCAGCTCCGGGACAGGGGCCAAGAAGTACTCTGGAAACACCATATATTTT. As protein: CASSSGTGAKKYSGNTIYF. The full variable domain, completed using reference TRBV7-8 and TRBJ1-3, is GAGVSQSPRYKVAKRGQDVALRCDPISGHVSLFWYQQALGQGPEFLTYFQNEAQLDKSGLPSDRFFAERPEGSVSTLKIQRTQQEDSAVYLCASSSGTGAKKYSGNTIYFGEGSWLTVV.

The sample holds one count of this clone. The rearrangement joins TRBV9 to TRBJ2-2; D gene uncertain. V was pared by 2 bases and J by 3 bases, with 8 bases between. The CDR3 runs 14 residues. CDR1 and CDR2 (germline): SGDLS, YYNGEE. This chain's CDR3 is CASSVSQYTGELFF. CDR3 sequence (DNA): TGTGCCAGCAGCGTTTCACAGTACACCGGGGAGCTGTTTTTT.

This clone has a handful of counts. The chain uses TRBV14 and TRBJ1-6; unclear D gene. The CDR3 spans 17 residues. Trimming left V 5 bases short and J 5 bases short, with 19 bases between. CDR1 is SGHDN, CDR2 FVKESK, per germline. The CDR3 DNA reads TGTGCCAGCAGCACCCGGGCCCCCCAGCGGGATAATTCACCCCTCCACTTT. Translated, it gives CASSTRAPQRDNSPLHF.

The chain uses TRBV18 and TRBJ2-2; 10 positions agree with TRBD1. The length of the CDR3 is 15 residues. J gave up 7 bases and V 0 bases, and 2 bases lay outside the gene matches. From germline, CDR1 is KGHSH and CDR2 LQKENI. CDR3 nucleotide sequence: TGTGCCAGCTCACCACCGGGACAGGGGCACGGGGAGCTGTTTTTT. It is translated as CASSPPGQGHGELFF.

The table lists this clone with a few counts. The chain combines TRBV2 with TRBJ1-1; 8 nucleotides align to TRBD1. The germline gives CDR1 SNHLY, CDR2 FYNNEI. The V segment lost 4 bases and the J segment 1 base; nucleotides outside the gene matches: 2. The CDR3 runs to 14 residues. CDR3 sequence (DNA): TGTGCCAGCAGTGCGGACAGGGCGAACACTGAAGCTTTCTTT. Translation: CASSADRANTEAFF.

The chain uses TRBV9 and TRBJ1-1; D remains ambiguous. The length of the CDR3 is 13 residues. Germline V CDR1 and CDR2: SGDLS, YYNGEE. V lost 3 bases to trimming and J lost 5 bases, with 11 bases between them. CDR3 DNA: TGTGCCAGCAGCGCCGAGGTTGGGACTGAAGCTTTCTTT. As protein: CASSAEVGTEAFF.

The chain uses TRBV5-1 and TRBJ2-3; 7 positions match TRBD2. Germline loops: CDR1 SGHRS, CDR2 YFSETQ. The CDR3 contains 15 residues. J gave up 4 bases and V 3 bases, and 8 bases lay outside the gene matches. Written as DNA, the CDR3 is TGCGCCAGCAGCTCAGGAATGGGGAGGGCAGATACGCAGTATTTT. It translates to CASSSGMGRADTQYF.

The gene calls are TRBV5-1 and TRBJ2-5; 7 nucleotides line up with TRBD1. Germline loops: CDR1 SGHRS, CDR2 YFSETQ. The ends lost 0 bases at V and 1 base at J; junction bases unmatched: 3. The CDR3 consists of 15 residues. In nucleotides, the CDR3 is TGCGCCAGCAGCTTGGAGACAGGGAGCCAAGAGACCCAGTACTTC. Its translation is CASSLETGSQETQYF.